This TCR beta chain was identified during a study of regulatory T cells in long-lasting Graves disease. Study observations and caveats: There was favoring of TRBV28, TRBJ1-2 and TRBJ2-5 in persistent disease.

The CDR3 spans 13 residues. The V gene lost 1 base and the J gene lost 6 bases, with 13 bases spanning the gap. The germline V gene encodes CDR1 GTSNPN and CDR2 SVGIG (reference sequence). Note on this clonotype: The antigen is unknown.

Libraries of TCR beta came from iRepertoire HTBI primers plus Arm-PCR of CDR3 regions. MiXCR was run by TCRdb on the multiplex PCR reads, yielding one entry per CDR3 protein. The repertoire holds almost 450,000 distinct CDR3 sequences, around 17% seen once, with around 10% in the top ten. The time point: newly diagnosed GD, antithyroid drugs for less than 3 months. Extracted PBMC RNA gave rise to the TCR library. These data also featured in a second study, about T cells in Graves' hyperthyroidism and ophthalmopathy. That paper notes: Used for diagnoses were clinical symptoms, serum thyroxine and TRAb, thyroid ultrasound and orbital computed tomography. Appearing also in blood were most of the thyroid clonotypes expanded above 0.001.

The chain couples TRBV30 to TRBJ2-7; D might be TRBD1 (6 bases). The sample was peripheral blood mononuclear cells (PBMCs), taken at new diagnosis, from a patient treated with antithyroid drugs. The TCR comes from a woman in her 30s with Graves disease. The CDR3 loop reads CAWSDRASGEQYF. CDR3 bases: TGTGCCTGGAGTGACAGGGCCTCGGGCGAGCAGTACTTC.